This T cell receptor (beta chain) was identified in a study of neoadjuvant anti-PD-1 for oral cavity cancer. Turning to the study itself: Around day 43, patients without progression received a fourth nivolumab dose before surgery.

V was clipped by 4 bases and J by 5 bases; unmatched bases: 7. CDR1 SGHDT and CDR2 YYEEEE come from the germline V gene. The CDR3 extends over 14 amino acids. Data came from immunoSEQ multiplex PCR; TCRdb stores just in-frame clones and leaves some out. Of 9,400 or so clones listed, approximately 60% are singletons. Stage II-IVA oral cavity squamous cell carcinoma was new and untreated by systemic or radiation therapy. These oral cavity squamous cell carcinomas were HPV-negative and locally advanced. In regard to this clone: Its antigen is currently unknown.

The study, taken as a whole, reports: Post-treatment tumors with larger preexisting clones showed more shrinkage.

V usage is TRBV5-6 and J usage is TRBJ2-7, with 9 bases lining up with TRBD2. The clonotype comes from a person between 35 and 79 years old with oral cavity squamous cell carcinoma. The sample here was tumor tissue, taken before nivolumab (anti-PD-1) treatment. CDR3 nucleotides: TGTGCCAGCAGCCACCGACTAGCGGCCAACGAGCAGTACTTC. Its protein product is CASSHRLAANEQYF.